These T cell receptor beta chains were read from a single sample in a study of blood T cell repertoires in COVID-19. Here immunoSEQ multiplex PCR was the method, and the copy in TCRdb shows in-frame clones only, minus some. The sample has 200,000 to 300,000 clones, around 85% seen once; the top ten hold approximately 10%. What was sequenced was peripheral blood. The receptor set was obtained from a woman older than 75 with acute or convalescent COVID-19. Each CDR3 is given with its conserved first and last residue. D genes are given only for firm matches. Rows give clone size only sometimes, using once, few, many, or a class for an expanded clone.

d_gene	j_gene	abundance	v_gene	CDR3nt	CDR3aa
TRBD2	TRBJ2-5	.	TRBV6-4	TGTGCCAGCAGTGACTCGAAGCCGACTAGCGGGGGGCAAGAGACCCAGTACTTC	CASSDSKPTSGGQETQYF
.	TRBJ1-1	.	TRBV10-3	TGTGCCATCAGTGAGACGGGGGGGTTTATGAACACTGAAGCTTTCTTT	CAISETGGFMNTEAFF
.	TRBJ2-5	.	TRBV3-1/TRBV3-2	TGTGCCAGCAGCCTCAAGCAGGGGTACGGGGTGGAGACCCAGTACTTC	CASSLKQGYGVETQYF
.	TRBJ1-4	once	TRBV5-1	TGCGCCAGCAGCTTGGTGTTTGGGCAAAATGAAAAACTGTTTTTT	CASSLVFGQNEKLFF
.	TRBJ2-3	.	TRBV20-1	TGCAGTGCTAGTAGAGGGGGCGGGGGGAGCACAGATACGCAGTATTTT	CSASRGGGGSTDTQYF
TRBD1	TRBJ1-5	.	TRBV19	TGTGCCAGTAGCTCCCCGGGACAGGTAAATCAGCCCCAGCATTTT	CASSSPGQVNQPQHF
.	TRBJ2-5	.	TRBV11-2	TGTGCCAGCAGCCAGGAGGAGCCCCGCAAGTACTTC	CASSQEEPRKYF
.	TRBJ1-1	.	TRBV29-1	TGCAGCGTTGAGGGACAAAGTCCTGAAGCTTTCTTT	CSVEGQSPEAFF
TRBD1	TRBJ1-6	.	TRBV2	TGTGCCAGCAGTGAACCTTACGGACAGGAGAGCTCCTATAATTCACCCCTCCACTTT	CASSEPYGQESSYNSPLHF
.	TRBJ1-1	.	TRBV7-6	TGTGCCAGCAGCTTAGGAGTCGCCACTGAAGCTTTCTTT	CASSLGVATEAFF
.	TRBJ1-2	.	TRBV30	TGTGCCTGGAGCGACACTAACTATGGCTACACCTTC	CAWSDTNYGYTF
.	TRBJ1-2	.	TRBV5-1	TGCGCCAGCAGCCCGACCGGGGATGGCTACACCTTC	CASSPTGDGYTF
.	TRBJ1-5	.	TRBV27	TGTGCCAGCAGTCTGGGACCGGAGGGTAATCAGCCCCAGCATTTT	CASSLGPEGNQPQHF
TRBD1	TRBJ2-2	.	TRBV6-6	TGTGCCAGCAGTCCACAGGGGGCGATGTCCACCGGGGAGCTGTTTTTT	CASSPQGAMSTGELFF